The rows below give T cell receptor beta chains drawn from one sample of a study of vaccination and CD4 T cells after COVID-19. TCRdb fed the PCR reads into MiXCR, producing one record per CDR3 protein. This sample has 13,000 or so distinct CDR3 sequences, with roughly half found just once. These receptors are not linked to any known antigen. Sequencing was carried out using CD4+ T cells from blood, cultured in vitro. These TCRs come from a human donor who had recovered from COVID-19. The conserved cysteine and the conserved F or W are not part of the CDR3 here. Clone size is not always given. Where it is, it says once, few, many or a class for expanded clones.

ASSWGVGTNQPQH | TRBV28 | few | TRBJ1-5
ASMGHNYGYT | TRBV6-1 | few | TRBJ1-2
ASSESGTSIRTDTQY | TRBV25-1 | - | TRBJ2-3
ASSLWGDSNQPQH | TRBV28 | - | TRBJ1-5
ASSYSTRFTGNEQF | TRBV6-5 | - | TRBJ2-1
ATRYARDRGRNEQF | TRBV24-1 | once | TRBJ2-1
ASSLYGVVGYEQY | TRBV7-3 | - | TRBJ2-7
ASSFPESYQPQH | TRBV28 | once | TRBJ1-5
ASSEFNSPRTGQETQY | TRBV25-1 | - | TRBJ2-5
SARTANQPQH | TRBV20-1 | medium-sized | TRBJ1-5
ASSQGLLQETQY | TRBV6-1 | - | TRBJ2-5
AWAGASGYEQY | TRBV30 | - | TRBJ2-7
ASSFDRGGYGYT | TRBV5-1 | few | TRBJ1-2
AITKNQAGGVLGYT | TRBV10-3 | few | TRBJ1-2
ASSREGLPIYTQY | TRBV7-2 | - | TRBJ2-3
ASSQEEGVVNIQY | TRBV4-2 | - | TRBJ2-4
ASSLGPNYGYT | TRBV19 | - | TRBJ1-2
ASSQGQFYEQY | TRBV12-3/TRBV12-4 | few | TRBJ2-7
SAAGGVSTDTQY | TRBV20-1 | few | TRBJ2-3
ASSFSGQSYGYT | TRBV5-4 | few | TRBJ1-2
ATKGGTQRTDTQY | TRBV2 | - | TRBJ2-3
ASTQRERQGNQPQH | TRBV27 | - | TRBJ1-5
ASSQQGDNEKLF | TRBV6-1 | - | TRBJ1-4
SVGGTNEKLF | TRBV20-1 | - | TRBJ1-4
ASSVGAHTEAF | TRBV6-1 | - | TRBJ1-1
ASSPRLAADTGELF | TRBV11-2 | - | TRBJ2-2
SAEGTEGNTIY | TRBV20-1 | - | TRBJ1-3
ASSDRIYGYT | TRBV28 | - | TRBJ1-2
AISESIGQNNQPQH | TRBV10-3 | - | TRBJ1-5
SASPLTSGDSSYNEQF | TRBV20-1 | - | TRBJ2-1
ASSPDRVGVNEKLF | TRBV7-2 | - | TRBJ1-4
ASRETFEQF | TRBV2 | few | TRBJ2-1
ASSLREGDQPQH | TRBV4-1 | - | TRBJ1-5
ASSPQRVPNTEAF | TRBV11-3 | - | TRBJ1-1
ASSYSGRGAGAF | TRBV6-5 | - | TRBJ1-1
ASSDSPGWNTGELF | TRBV6-4 | - | TRBJ2-2
ASSKTGSTSGQETQY | TRBV5-6 | - | TRBJ2-5
AWSVRVETQY | TRBV30 | - | TRBJ2-5
ASSFNRVSNTEAF | TRBV7-9 | - | TRBJ1-1
ASSDKGLATDTQY | TRBV6-4 | - | TRBJ2-3
ASSQEWRGTAIQY | TRBV7-9 | - | TRBJ2-4
ASSLGTGTKNIQY | TRBV5-4 | - | TRBJ2-4
SANTISGANVLT | TRBV20-1 | once | TRBJ2-6
ATSRGGGLLAGGDIQY | TRBV15 | - | TRBJ2-4
ASSPRQDSYEQY | TRBV18 | - | TRBJ2-7
ASSLRTQETQY | TRBV28 | - | TRBJ2-5
STGGSVGGNSFQETQY | TRBV20-1 | - | TRBJ2-5
ASSPRSSGRAQNEQF | TRBV21-1 | - | TRBJ2-1
SASIGLGRNQPQH | TRBV20-1 | - | TRBJ1-5
ASSLGLLETQY | TRBV6-1 | - | TRBJ2-5
ASSVGSGVGTEAF | TRBV9 | - | TRBJ1-1
ASSLGGAGQETQY | TRBV5-1 | - | TRBJ2-5
ASSAREGELF | TRBV7-2 | - | TRBJ2-2
ASKGDANTEAF | TRBV2 | - | TRBJ1-1
ASSLLVGHSPLH | TRBV28 | - | TRBJ1-6
SETGTGLNEQF | TRBV20-1 | - | TRBJ2-1
ASTRGGSNQPQH | TRBV21-1 | few | TRBJ1-5
ASRRDSANTGELF | TRBV28 | few | TRBJ2-2
ATKKDRIIIGETQY | TRBV2 | - | TRBJ2-5